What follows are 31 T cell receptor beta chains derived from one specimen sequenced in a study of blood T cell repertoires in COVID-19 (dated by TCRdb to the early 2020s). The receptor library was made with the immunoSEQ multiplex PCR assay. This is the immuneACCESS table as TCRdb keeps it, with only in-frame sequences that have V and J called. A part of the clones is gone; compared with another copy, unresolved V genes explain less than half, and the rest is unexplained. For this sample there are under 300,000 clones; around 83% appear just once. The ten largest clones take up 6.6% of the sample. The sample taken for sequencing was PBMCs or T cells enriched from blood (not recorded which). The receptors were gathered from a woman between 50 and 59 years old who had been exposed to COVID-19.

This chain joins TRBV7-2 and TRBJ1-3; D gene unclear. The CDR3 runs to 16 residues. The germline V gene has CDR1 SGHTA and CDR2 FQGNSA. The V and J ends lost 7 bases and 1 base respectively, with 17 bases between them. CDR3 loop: CASNPRALSSGNTIYF. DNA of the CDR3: TGTGCCAGCAATCCGAGGGCCCTCTCGTCTGGAAACACCATATATTTT.

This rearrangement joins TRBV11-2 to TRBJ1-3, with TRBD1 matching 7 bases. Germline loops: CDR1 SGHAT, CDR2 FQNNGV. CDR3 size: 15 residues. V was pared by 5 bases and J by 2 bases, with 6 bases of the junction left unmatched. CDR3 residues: CASSQQGFAGNTIYF. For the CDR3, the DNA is TGTGCCAGCAGCCAACAGGGGTTTGCTGGAAACACCATATATTTT.

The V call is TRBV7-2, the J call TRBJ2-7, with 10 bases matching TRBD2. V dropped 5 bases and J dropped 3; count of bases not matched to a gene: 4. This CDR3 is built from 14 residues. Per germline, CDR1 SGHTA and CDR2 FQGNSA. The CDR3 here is CASSPTSGVYEQYF. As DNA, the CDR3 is TGTGCCAGCAGCCCTACTAGCGGGGTCTACGAGCAGTACTTC.

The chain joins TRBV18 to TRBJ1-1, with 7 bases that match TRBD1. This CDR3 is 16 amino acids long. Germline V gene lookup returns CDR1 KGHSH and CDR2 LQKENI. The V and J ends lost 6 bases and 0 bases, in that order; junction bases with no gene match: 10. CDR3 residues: CASSRDRALVNTEAFF. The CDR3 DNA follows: TGTGCCAGCTCCCGTGACAGGGCCCTTGTGAACACTGAAGCTTTCTTT.

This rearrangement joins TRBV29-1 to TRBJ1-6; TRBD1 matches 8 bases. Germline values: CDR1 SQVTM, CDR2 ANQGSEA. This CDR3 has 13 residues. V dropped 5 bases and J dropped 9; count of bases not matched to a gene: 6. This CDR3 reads CSVQQGASSPLHF. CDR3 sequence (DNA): TGCAGCGTTCAGCAGGGGGCCAGTTCACCCCTCCACTTT.

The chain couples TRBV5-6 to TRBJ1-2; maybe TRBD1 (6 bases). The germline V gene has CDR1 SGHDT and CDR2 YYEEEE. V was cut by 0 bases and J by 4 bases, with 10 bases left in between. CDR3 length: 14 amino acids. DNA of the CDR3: TGTGCCAGCAGCTTGGTGGACAGAGCCTATGGCTACACCTTC. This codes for CASSLVDRAYGYTF.

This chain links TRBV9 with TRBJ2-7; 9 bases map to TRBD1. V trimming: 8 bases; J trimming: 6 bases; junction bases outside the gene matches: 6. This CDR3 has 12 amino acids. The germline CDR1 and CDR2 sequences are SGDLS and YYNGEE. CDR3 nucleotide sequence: TGTGCCAGGGCGGGACAGGGAGGCGAGCAGTACTTC. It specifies CARAGQGGEQYF.

The CDR3 loop reads CASDRGKGNTIYF. The CDR3 coding sequence is TGTGCCTCGGACAGGGGGAAGGGAAACACCATATATTTT. The chain links TRBV28 to TRBJ1-3, with 10 positions matching TRBD1. With 11 bases clipped from V and 4 bases from J, the junction kept 5 bases outside the gene matches. The CDR3 contains 13 residues. The germline V gene has CDR1 MDHEN and CDR2 SYDVKM.

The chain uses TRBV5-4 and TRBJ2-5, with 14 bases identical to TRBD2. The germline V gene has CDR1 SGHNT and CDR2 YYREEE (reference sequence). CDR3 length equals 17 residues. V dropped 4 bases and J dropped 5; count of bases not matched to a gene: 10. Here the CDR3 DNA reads TGTGCCAGCAGCACGGGACTAGCGGGGGCCCGAGAGGAGACCCAGTACTTC. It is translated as CASSTGLAGAREETQYF.

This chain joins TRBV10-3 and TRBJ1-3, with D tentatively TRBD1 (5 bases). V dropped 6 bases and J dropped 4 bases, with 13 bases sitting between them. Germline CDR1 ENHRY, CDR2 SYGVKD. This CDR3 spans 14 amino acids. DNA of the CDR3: TGTGCCATCAGCCCAGGGATTTCAGGAAACACCATATATTTT. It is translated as CAISPGISGNTIYF.

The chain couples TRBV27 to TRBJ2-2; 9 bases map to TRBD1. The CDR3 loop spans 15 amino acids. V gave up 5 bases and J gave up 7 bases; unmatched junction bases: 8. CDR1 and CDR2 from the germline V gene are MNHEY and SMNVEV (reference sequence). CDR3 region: CASSPNRGRVGELFF. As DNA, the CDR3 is TGTGCCAGCAGTCCTAACAGGGGGCGGGTCGGGGAGCTGTTTTTT.

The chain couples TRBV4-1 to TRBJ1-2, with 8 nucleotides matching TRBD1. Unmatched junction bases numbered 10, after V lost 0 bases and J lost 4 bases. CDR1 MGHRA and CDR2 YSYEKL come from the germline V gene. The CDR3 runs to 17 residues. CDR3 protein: CASSQDQDRDSLYGYTF. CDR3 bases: TGCGCCAGCAGCCAAGATCAGGACAGGGACTCCCTCTATGGCTACACCTTC.

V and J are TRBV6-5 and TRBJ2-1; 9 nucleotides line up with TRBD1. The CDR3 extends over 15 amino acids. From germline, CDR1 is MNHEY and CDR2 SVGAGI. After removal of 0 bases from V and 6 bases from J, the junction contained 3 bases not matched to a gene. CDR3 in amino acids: CASSYSRTGANEQFF. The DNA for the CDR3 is TGTGCCAGCAGTTACTCGAGGACAGGGGCCAATGAGCAGTTCTTC.

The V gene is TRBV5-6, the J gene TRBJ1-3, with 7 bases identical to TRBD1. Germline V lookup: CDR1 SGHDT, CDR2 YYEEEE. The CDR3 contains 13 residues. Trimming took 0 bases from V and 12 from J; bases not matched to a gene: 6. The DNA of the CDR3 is TGTGCCAGCAGCTTGGGAGTCGGACAGGACATATATTTT. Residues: CASSLGVGQDIYF. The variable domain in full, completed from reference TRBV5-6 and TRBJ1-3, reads DAGVTQSPTHLIKTRGQQVTLRCSPKSGHDTVSWYQQALGQGPQFIFQYYEEEERQRGNFPDRFSGHQFPNYSSELNVNALLLGDSALYLCASSLGVGQDIYFGEGSWLTVV.

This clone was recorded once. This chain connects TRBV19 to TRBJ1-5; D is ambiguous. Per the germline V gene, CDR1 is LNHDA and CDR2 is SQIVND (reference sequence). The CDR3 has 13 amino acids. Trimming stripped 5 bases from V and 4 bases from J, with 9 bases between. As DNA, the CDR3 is TGTGCCAGTAGTTGGGCTGGGAATCAGCCCCAGCATTTT. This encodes CASSWAGNQPQHF.

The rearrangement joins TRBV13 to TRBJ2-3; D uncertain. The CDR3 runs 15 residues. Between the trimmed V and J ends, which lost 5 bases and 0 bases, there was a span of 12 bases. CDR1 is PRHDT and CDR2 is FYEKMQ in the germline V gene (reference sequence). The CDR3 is CASSPVRVSTDTQYF. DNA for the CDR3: TGTGCCAGCAGCCCCGTACGGGTCAGCACAGATACGCAGTATTTT. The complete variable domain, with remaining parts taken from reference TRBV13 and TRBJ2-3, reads AAGVIQSPRHLIKEKRETATLKCYPIPRHDTVYWYQQGPGQDPQFLISFYEKMQSDKGSIPDRFSAQQFSDYHSELNMSSLELGDSALYFCASSPVRVSTDTQYFGPGTRLTVL.

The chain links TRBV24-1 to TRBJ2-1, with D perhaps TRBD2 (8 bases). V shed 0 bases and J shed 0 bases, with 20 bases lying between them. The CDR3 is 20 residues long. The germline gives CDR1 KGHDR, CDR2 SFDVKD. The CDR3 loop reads CATSDLGGPGGDSSYNEQFF. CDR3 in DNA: TGTGCCACCAGTGATTTGGGGGGACCGGGAGGGGACAGCTCCTACAATGAGCAGTTCTTC.

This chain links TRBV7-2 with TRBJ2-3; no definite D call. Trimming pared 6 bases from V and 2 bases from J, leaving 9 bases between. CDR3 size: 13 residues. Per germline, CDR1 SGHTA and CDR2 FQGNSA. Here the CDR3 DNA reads TGTGCCAGCAGACATAAGAACACAGATACGCAGTATTTT. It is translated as CASRHKNTDTQYF.

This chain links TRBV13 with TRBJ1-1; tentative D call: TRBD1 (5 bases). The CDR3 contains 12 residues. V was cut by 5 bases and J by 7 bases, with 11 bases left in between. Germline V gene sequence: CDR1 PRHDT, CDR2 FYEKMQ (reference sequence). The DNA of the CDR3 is TGTGCCAGCAGCCCCAGGGTAGATGAAGCTTTCTTT. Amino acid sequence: CASSPRVDEAFF.

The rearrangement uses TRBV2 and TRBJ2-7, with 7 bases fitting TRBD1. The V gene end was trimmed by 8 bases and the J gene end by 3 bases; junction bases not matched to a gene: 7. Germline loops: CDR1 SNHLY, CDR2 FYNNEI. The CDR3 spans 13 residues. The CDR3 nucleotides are TGTGCCAGCGGACGGGACAGAATCTACGAGCAGTACTTC. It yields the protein CASGRDRIYEQYF.

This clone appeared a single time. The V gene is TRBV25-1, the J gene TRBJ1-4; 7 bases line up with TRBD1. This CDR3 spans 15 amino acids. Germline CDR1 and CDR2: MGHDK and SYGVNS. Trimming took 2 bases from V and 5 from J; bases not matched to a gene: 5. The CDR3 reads CASSERGTENEKLFF. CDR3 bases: TGTGCCAGCAGTGAACGCGGGACAGAAAATGAAAAACTGTTTTTT.

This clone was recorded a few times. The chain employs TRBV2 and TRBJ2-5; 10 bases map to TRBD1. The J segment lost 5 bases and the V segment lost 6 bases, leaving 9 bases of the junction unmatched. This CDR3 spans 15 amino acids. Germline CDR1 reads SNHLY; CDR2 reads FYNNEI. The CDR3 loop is CASRKLTGGGETQYF. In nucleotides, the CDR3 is TGTGCCAGCAGGAAGCTGACAGGGGGCGGGGAGACCCAGTACTTC. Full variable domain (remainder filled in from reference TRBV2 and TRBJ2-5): EPEVTQTPSHQVTQMGQEVILRCVPISNHLYFYWYRQILGQKVEFLVSFYNNEISEKSEIFDDQFSVERPDGSNFTLKIRSTKLEDSAMYFCASRKLTGGGETQYFGPGTRLLVL.

The CDR3 nucleotides read TGTGCCAGCAGTGAACGTAGCGGGGGGGCAGATACGCAGTATTTT. It yields the protein CASSERSGGADTQYF. The rearrangement joins TRBV6-1 to TRBJ2-3; 11 positions agree with TRBD2. The V and J ends lost 2 bases and 4 bases, in that order; junction bases with no gene match: 2. This CDR3 comprises 15 residues. Germline lookup yields CDR1 MNHNS and CDR2 SASEGT.

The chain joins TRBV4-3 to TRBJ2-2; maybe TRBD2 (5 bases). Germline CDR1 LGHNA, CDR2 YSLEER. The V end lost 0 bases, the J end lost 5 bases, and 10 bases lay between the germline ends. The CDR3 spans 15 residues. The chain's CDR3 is CASSQDPGMTGELFF. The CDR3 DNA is TGCGCCAGCAGCCAAGATCCGGGAATGACCGGGGAGCTGTTTTTT.

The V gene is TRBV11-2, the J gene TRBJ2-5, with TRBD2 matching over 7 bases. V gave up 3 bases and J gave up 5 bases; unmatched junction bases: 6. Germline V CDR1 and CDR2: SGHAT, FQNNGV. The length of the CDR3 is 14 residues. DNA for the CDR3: TGTGCCAGCAGCTTGGGCGGGGAGGGTGAGACCCAGTACTTC. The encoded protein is CASSLGGEGETQYF.

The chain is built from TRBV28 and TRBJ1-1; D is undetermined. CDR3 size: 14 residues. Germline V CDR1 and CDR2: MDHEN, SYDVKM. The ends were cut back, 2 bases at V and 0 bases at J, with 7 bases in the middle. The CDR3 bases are TGTGCCAGCAGTTTAGGAGGGATGAACACTGAAGCTTTCTTT. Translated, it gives CASSLGGMNTEAFF.

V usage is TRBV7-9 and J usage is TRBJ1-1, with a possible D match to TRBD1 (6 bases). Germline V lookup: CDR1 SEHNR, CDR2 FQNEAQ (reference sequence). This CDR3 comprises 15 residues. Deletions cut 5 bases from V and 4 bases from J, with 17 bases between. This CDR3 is CASSLGAGALTEAFF. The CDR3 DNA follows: TGTGCCAGCAGCCTAGGGGCAGGGGCACTCACTGAAGCTTTCTTT.

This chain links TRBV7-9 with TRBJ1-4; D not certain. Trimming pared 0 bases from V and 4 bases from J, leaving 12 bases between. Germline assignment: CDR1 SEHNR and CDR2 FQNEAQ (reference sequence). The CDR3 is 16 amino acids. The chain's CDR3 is CASSLAGQRNNEKLFF. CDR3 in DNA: TGTGCCAGCAGCTTAGCCGGGCAGCGGAATAATGAAAAACTGTTTTTT.

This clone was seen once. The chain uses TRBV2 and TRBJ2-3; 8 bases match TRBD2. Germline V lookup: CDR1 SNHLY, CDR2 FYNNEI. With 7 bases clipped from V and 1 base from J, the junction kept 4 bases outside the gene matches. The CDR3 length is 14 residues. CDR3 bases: TGTGCCAGCAAAGCAGCGGGGGGCACAGATACGCAGTATTTT. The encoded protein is CASKAAGGTDTQYF. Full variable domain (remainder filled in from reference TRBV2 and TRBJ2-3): EPEVTQTPSHQVTQMGQEVILRCVPISNHLYFYWYRQILGQKVEFLVSFYNNEISEKSEIFDDQFSVERPDGSNFTLKIRSTKLEDSAMYFCASKAAGGTDTQYFGPGTRLTVL.

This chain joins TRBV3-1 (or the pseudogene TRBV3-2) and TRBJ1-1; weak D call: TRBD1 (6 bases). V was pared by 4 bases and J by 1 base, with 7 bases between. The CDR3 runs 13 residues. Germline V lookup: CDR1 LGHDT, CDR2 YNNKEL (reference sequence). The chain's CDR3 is CASSLQGNTEAFF. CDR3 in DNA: TGTGCCAGCAGCCTACAGGGGAACACTGAAGCTTTCTTT.

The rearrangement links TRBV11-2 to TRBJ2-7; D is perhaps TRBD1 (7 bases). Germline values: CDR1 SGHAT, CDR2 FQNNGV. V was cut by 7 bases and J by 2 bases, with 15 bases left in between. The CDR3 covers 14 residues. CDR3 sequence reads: CASTQGGRTYEQYF. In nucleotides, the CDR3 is TGTGCCAGCACCCAGGGGGGCAGGACCTACGAGCAGTACTTC.